The rows below give T cell receptor beta chains drawn from one sample of a study of blood T cell repertoires in COVID-19. Data came from immunoSEQ multiplex PCR; TCRdb stores just in-frame clones and leaves some out. The data show approximately 240,000 clones, with around 82% seen just once and approximately 4.9% held by the top ten. The sequencing sample was made of peripheral blood. The origin of the receptors is an elderly woman with active or convalescent COVID-19. CDR3s include the opening cysteine and the closing phenylalanine or tryptophan. A D gene is named only where the DNA matches it firmly. Rows may omit the clone size; those that give it use once, few, many or a size class.

>TRBV6-2/TRBV6-3|18|.|TRBD2|TRBJ2-5
TGTGCCAGCAGTCCGGGTGGGTGGACTAGCGGGATACGAGAGACCCAGTACTTC
CASSPGGWTSGIRETQYF
>TRBV19|16|.|TRBD1|TRBJ1-4
TGTGCCAGTAACGATATCCGGGACAGGGGGCTTGAAAAACTGTTTTTT
CASNDIRDRGLEKLFF
>TRBV2|14|.|TRBD1|TRBJ2-7
TGTGCCAGCAGTAGAACAGGGGTGGTGGGCGAGCAGTACTTC
CASSRTGVVGEQYF
>TRBV6-1|15|.|TRBD1|TRBJ2-1
TGTGCCAGCAGTGAAAACAGGGGAACCTACAATGAGCAGTTCTTC
CASSENRGTYNEQFF
>TRBV6-5|11|.|.|TRBJ2-1
TGTGCCAGCAGGAACGGTCGGGGGCAGTTCTTC
CASRNGRGQFF
>TRBV4-1|15|.|.|TRBJ1-1
TGCGCCAGCAGCCAAGATACAGGGAGATTCACTGAAGCTTTCTTT
CASSQDTGRFTEAFF
>TRBV28|11|.|.|TRBJ1-1
TGTGCCTCTTTGTCGTCGGCTGAAGCTTTCTTT
CASLSSAEAFF
>TRBV7-9|15|.|.|TRBJ2-7
TGTGCCAGCAGCTTAGGACAGGCTAACTCCTACGAGCAGTACTTC
CASSLGQANSYEQYF
>TRBV3-1/TRBV3-2|16|.|TRBD2|TRBJ2-7
TGTGCCAGCAGCCATGCAACCGGGACTAGCGGCTACGAGCAGTACTTC
CASSHATGTSGYEQYF
>TRBV6-1|17|.|.|TRBJ1-2
TGTGCCAGCAGTGAAGCTAATAGCCCTCAAGGCGGCTATGGCTACACCTTC
CASSEANSPQGGYGYTF
>TRBV28|15|.|TRBD1|TRBJ1-5
TGTGCCAGCAGCGGACAGGGTTTTAGCAATCAGCCCCAGCATTTT
CASSGQGFSNQPQHF
>TRBV12-3/TRBV12-4|11|.|.|TRBJ2-7
TGTGCCAGCAGTTTACGGGGCGAGCAGTACTTC
CASSLRGEQYF
>TRBV5-1|15|few|.|TRBJ1-6
TGCGCCAGCAGCTTACGACTGGGAGAGAATTCACCCCTCCACTTT
CASSLRLGENSPLHF
>TRBV30|14|once|.|TRBJ1-5
TGTGCCTGGAACCCAGGAAATAGCAATCAGCCCCAGCATTTT
CAWNPGNSNQPQHF
>TRBV5-1|17|.|TRBD2|TRBJ2-3
TGCGCCAGCAGCTTGGATGTGGCGGGGGGTCGCACAGATACGCAGTATTTT
CASSLDVAGGRTDTQYF
>TRBV21-1|16|.|.|TRBJ1-2
TGTGCCAGCAGAGGTACCCCGAAGGGGGTGGACTATGGCTACACCTTC
CASRGTPKGVDYGYTF
>TRBV4-1|15|.|TRBD1|TRBJ1-2
TGCGCCAGCAGCAGCAGGACAGGGGGCGGCTCTGGCTACACCTTC
CASSSRTGGGSGYTF
>TRBV11-2|16|.|.|TRBJ1-1
TGTGCCAGCAGCCCTCGGCGACAGGCTTGGAACACTGAAGCTTTCTTT
CASSPRRQAWNTEAFF
>TRBV11-2|14|.|.|TRBJ2-2
TGTGCCAGCAGCTCCCGGAGGGACACCGGGGAGCTGTTTTTT
CASSSRRDTGELFF
>TRBV18|12|.|.|TRBJ2-7
TGTGCCAGCTCACCAAGCGGAAGCGAGCAGTACTTC
CASSPSGSEQYF
>TRBV19|14|.|.|TRBJ1-4
TGTGCCAGTAGTCGGACGGGGGGCGATGAAAAACTGTTTTTT
CASSRTGGDEKLFF
>TRBV28|15|.|.|TRBJ1-2
TGTGCCAGCAGTTTACGGTTGGGGCAACGCTATGGCTACACCTTC
CASSLRLGQRYGYTF
>TRBV3-1/TRBV3-2|16|.|TRBD1|TRBJ2-7
TGTGCCAGCAGCCAAGATAGAGGGACAGGGTCCTACGAGCAGTACTTC
CASSQDRGTGSYEQYF
>TRBV6-2/TRBV6-3|14|.|.|TRBJ2-1
TGTGCCAGCAGTTACTGGAGTCTGGGCAATGAGCAGTTCTTC
CASSYWSLGNEQFF
>TRBV19|15|.|.|TRBJ1-5
TGTGCCAGTAGTATTTGGGGCAATAGCAATCAGCCCCAGCATTTT
CASSIWGNSNQPQHF
>TRBV18|14|.|.|TRBJ2-2
TGTGCCAGCTCACCCCCTATGCAAACCGGGGAGCTGTTTTTT
CASSPPMQTGELFF
>TRBV9|15|.|.|TRBJ2-7
TGTGCCAGCAGCCCCCACGTAGCGGTGCTAGGCGAGCAGTACTTC
CASSPHVAVLGEQYF
>TRBV28|14|.|.|TRBJ1-2
TGTGCCAGCAGTTTAGGTGCAGGGGCTTATGGCTACACCTTC
CASSLGAGAYGYTF
>TRBV18|13|.|TRBD1|TRBJ1-2
TGTGCCAGCTCCGACAGGGGCGGCTATGGCTACACCTTC
CASSDRGGYGYTF
>TRBV5-5|19|.|TRBD1|TRBJ2-6
TGTGCCAGCAGCCCAGCACCGGGACAGGGAAACTCTGGGGCCAACGTCCTGACTTTC
CASSPAPGQGNSGANVLTF
>TRBV3-1/TRBV3-2|18|.|TRBD2|TRBJ2-1
TGTGCCAGCAGCCAAGACGCTGGACTAGCCGCCGCTTACAATGAGCAGTTCTTC
CASSQDAGLAAAYNEQFF
>TRBV7-9|13|.|.|TRBJ2-6
TGTGCCAGCAGCACCCAGGGGGCCAACGTCCTGACTTTC
CASSTQGANVLTF
>TRBV4-1|17|.|.|TRBJ1-3
TGCGCCAGCAGCCCTGGGGGGACTGTTTACTCTGGAAACACCATATATTTT
CASSPGGTVYSGNTIYF
>TRBV19|14|once|.|TRBJ1-1
TGTGCCAGTAGGCCGACAGGACTGAACACTGAAGCTTTCTTT
CASRPTGLNTEAFF
>TRBV4-2|15|.|.|TRBJ1-1
TGTGCCAGCAGCCAAGGTGGACAGCTGAACACTGAAGCTTTCTTT
CASSQGGQLNTEAFF
>TRBV6-5|15|.|.|TRBJ2-7
TGTGCCAGCAGGGTAGGAGGAATTCTTGGTGGCGAGCAGTACTTC
CASRVGGILGGEQYF
>TRBV20-1|14|.|.|TRBJ1-5
TGCAGTGCTAGTAGTCGGTATAGCAATCAGCCCCAGCATTTT
CSASSRYSNQPQHF
>TRBV3-1/TRBV3-2|16|.|TRBD1|TRBJ1-4
TGTGCCAGCAGCTCGTCACAGGGGGCCCAGAGTGAAAAACTGTTTTTT
CASSSSQGAQSEKLFF
>TRBV28|15|.|TRBD1|TRBJ1-5
TGTGCCAGTTACTTTACCGGGACAGGGATTCAGCCCCAGCATTTT
CASYFTGTGIQPQHF
>TRBV5-1|16|.|.|TRBJ2-1
TGCGCCAGCAGCTTGGCCGTGGCTAGCGCGTACAATGAGCAGTTCTTC
CASSLAVASAYNEQFF
>TRBV5-1|15|.|TRBD1|TRBJ1-5
TGCGCCAGCAGCCCCACACAGGGGGCCGGGCAGCCCCAGCATTTT
CASSPTQGAGQPQHF
>TRBV15|15|.|TRBD1|TRBJ2-1
TGTGCCACCAGCAGGATCGGGACAGGGACCAATGAGCAGTTCTTC
CATSRIGTGTNEQFF
>TRBV28|13|.|.|TRBJ2-7
TGTGCCAGCAGTTTATTCGCCGAGTACGAGCAGTACTTC
CASSLFAEYEQYF
>TRBV6-5|15|.|.|TRBJ1-5
TGTGCCAGCAGGTCGACAGGAAATAGCAATCAGCCCCAGCATTTT
CASRSTGNSNQPQHF
>TRBV11-2|14|.|.|TRBJ2-1
TGTGCCAGCAGCGATCAGGGCCCTCCCAGTGAGCAGTTCTTC
CASSDQGPPSEQFF
>TRBV5-1|14|.|.|TRBJ1-4
TGCGCCAGCAGCGGAGGGGGGGCGACGGAAAAACTGTTTTTT
CASSGGGATEKLFF
>TRBV6-5|14|.|TRBD1|TRBJ1-5
TGTGCCGCGGGACAGGGTATGAGCAATCAGCCCCAGCATTTT
CAAGQGMSNQPQHF
>TRBV11-2|15|.|TRBD2|TRBJ2-1
TGTGCCAGCAGCCCCAGGACTAGCGCGTACAATGAGCAGTTCTTC
CASSPRTSAYNEQFF
>TRBV10-3|13|once|.|TRBJ1-2
TGTGCCATCAGTGAGTCGGCCCAGGTCAGCTACACCTTC
CAISESAQVSYTF
>TRBV9|16|once|TRBD1|TRBJ1-1
TGTGCCAGCAGCGTAGGAGGACAGGGGATGAACACTGAAGCTTTCTTT
CASSVGGQGMNTEAFF
>TRBV25-1|12|.|TRBD1|TRBJ2-7
TGTGCCAGCAGCAACAGGGGAATCGAGCAGTACTTC
CASSNRGIEQYF
>TRBV11-2|12|.|.|TRBJ1-1
TGTGCCAGCAGCCCCCAAGCCACTGAAGCTTTCTTT
CASSPQATEAFF
>TRBV4-1|14|few|.|TRBJ1-1
TGCGCCAGCAGCCGGGAGAAAGGTTTCGCTGAAGCTTTCTTT
CASSREKGFAEAFF
>TRBV7-9|14|once|TRBD1|TRBJ1-3
TGTGCCAGCAGGAGAACAGGGGGCGGAAACACCATATATTTT
CASRRTGGGNTIYF